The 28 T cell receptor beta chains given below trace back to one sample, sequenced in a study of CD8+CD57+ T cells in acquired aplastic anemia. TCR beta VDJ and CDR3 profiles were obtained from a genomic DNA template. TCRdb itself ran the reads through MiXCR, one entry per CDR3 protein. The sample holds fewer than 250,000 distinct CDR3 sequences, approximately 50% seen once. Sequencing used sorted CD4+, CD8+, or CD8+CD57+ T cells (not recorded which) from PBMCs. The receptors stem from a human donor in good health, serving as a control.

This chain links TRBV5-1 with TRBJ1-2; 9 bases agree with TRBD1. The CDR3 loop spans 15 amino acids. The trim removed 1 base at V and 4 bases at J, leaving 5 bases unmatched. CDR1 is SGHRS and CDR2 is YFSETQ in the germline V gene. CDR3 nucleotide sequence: TGCGCCAGCAGCTTGCCCGGGACAGGGCTCTATGGCTACACCTTC. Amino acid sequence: CASSLPGTGLYGYTF.

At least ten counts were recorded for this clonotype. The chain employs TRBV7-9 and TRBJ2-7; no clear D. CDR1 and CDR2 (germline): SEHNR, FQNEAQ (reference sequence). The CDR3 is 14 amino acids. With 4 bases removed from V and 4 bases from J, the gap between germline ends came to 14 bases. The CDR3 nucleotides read TGTGCCAGCAGCTATATTGGGGTTTCGTACGAGCAGTACTTC. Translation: CASSYIGVSYEQYF.

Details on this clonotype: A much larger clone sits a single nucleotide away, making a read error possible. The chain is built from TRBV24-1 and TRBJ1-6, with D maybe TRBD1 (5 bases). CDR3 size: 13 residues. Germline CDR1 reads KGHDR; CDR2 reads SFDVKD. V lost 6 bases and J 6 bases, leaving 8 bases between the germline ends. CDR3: CATSYDSNSPLHF. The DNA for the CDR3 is TGTGCCACCAGTTACGACAGTAATTCACCCCTCCACTTT.

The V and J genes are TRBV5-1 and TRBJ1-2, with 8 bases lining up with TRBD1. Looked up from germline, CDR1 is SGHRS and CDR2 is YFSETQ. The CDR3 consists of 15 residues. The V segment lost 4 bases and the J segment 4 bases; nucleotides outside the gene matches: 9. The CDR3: CASSPGQGHGYGYTF. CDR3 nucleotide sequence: TGCGCCAGCAGCCCCGGACAGGGACACGGCTATGGCTACACCTTC.

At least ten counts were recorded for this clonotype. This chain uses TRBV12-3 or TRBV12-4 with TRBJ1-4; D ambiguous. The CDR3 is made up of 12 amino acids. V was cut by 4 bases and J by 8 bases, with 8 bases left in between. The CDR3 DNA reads TGTGCCAGCAGTTCTATCTCGGAAAAACTGTTTTTT. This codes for CASSSISEKLFF.

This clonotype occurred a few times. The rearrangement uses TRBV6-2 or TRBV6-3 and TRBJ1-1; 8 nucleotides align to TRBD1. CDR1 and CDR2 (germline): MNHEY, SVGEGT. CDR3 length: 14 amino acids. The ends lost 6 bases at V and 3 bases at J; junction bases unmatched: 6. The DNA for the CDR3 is TGTGCCAGCAGGGATCAGGGGGCCGACACTGAAGCTTTCTTT. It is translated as CASRDQGADTEAFF.

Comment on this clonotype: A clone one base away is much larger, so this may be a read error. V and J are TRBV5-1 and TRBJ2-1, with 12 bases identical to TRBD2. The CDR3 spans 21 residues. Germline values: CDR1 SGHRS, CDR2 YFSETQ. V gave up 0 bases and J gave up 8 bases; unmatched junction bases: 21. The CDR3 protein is CASSLAGGVWLAGGKNDEQFF. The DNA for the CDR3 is TGCGCCAGCAGCTTGGCCGGCGGTGTATGGCTAGCGGGGGGGAAAAACGATGAGCAGTTCTTC.

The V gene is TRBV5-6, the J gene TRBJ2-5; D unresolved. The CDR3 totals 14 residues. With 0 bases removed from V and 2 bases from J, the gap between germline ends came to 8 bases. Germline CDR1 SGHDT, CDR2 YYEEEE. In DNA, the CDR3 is TGTGCCAGCAGCTTGGCGGCGCGTCAAGAGACCCAGTACTTC. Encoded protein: CASSLAARQETQYF.

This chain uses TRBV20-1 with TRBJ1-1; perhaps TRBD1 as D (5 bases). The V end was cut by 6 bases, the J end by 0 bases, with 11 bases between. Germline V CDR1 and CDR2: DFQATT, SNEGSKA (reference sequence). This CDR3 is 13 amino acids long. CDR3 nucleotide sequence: TGCAGTGCGCCGGGACGGCTGAACACTGAAGCTTTCTTT. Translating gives CSAPGRLNTEAFF.

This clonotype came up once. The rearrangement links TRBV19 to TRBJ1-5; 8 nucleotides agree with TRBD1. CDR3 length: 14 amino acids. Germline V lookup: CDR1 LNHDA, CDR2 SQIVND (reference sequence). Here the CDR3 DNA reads TGTGTCAGCAGTTCGCGACAGGGGCATCAGCCCCAGCATTTT. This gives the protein CVSSSRQGHQPQHF.

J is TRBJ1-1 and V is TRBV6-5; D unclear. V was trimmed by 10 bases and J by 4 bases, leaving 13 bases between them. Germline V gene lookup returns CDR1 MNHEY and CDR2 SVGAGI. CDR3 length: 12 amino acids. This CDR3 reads CATVVRGTEAFF. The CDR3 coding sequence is TGTGCCACAGTCGTCCGGGGCACTGAAGCTTTCTTT.

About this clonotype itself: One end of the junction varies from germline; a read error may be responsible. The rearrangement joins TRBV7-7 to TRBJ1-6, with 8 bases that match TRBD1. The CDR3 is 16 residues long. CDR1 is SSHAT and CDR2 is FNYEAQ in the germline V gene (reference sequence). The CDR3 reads CASIADRGSASSPLHF. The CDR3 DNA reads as TGTGCTAGCATCGCCGACAGGGGTAGTGCTAGCTCACCCCTCCACTTT.

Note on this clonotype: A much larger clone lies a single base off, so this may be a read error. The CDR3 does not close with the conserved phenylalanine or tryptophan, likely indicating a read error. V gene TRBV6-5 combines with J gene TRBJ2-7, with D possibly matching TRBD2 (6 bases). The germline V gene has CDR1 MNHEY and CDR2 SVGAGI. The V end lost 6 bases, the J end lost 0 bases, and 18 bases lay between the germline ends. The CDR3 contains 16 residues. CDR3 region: CASRTRGGKSSYEQYS. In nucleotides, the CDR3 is TGTGCCAGCAGGACCCGGGGAGGAAAGAGCTCCTACGAGCAGTACTCC.

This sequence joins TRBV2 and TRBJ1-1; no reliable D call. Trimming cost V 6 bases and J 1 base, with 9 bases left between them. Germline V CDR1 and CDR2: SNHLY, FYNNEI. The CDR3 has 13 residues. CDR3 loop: CASRVQTNTEAFF. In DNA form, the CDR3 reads TGTGCCAGCAGGGTTCAGACGAACACTGAAGCTTTCTTT.

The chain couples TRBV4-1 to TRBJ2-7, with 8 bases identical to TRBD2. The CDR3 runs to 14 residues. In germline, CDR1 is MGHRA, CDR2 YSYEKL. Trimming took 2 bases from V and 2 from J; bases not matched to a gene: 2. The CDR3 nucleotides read TGCGCCAGCAGCCAATTCGGGGGGGCCTACGAGCAGTACTTC. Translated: CASSQFGGAYEQYF.

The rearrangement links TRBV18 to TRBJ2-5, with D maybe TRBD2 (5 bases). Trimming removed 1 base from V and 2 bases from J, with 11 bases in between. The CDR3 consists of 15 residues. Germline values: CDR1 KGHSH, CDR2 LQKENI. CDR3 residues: CASSPLVALQETQYF. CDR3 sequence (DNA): TGTGCCAGCTCACCACTGGTAGCGCTTCAAGAGACCCAGTACTTC.

The CDR3 bases are TGTGCCAGCAGTTTACGACGGCAGGGGGCAGGCTATGAGCAGTTCTTC. Residues: CASSLRRQGAGYEQFF. V is TRBV2 and J is TRBJ2-1; 8 bases map to TRBD1. CDR1 SNHLY and CDR2 FYNNEI come from the germline V gene. The CDR3 covers 16 residues. V lost 5 bases, J lost 8 bases, and 14 bases stayed unmatched.

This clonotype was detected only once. The CDR3 is CASSGEDGYTF. CDR3 sequence (DNA): TGTGCCAGCAGCGGGGAGGATGGCTACACCTTC. The chain links TRBV9 to TRBJ1-2, with no clear D. The CDR3 length is 11 residues. V was clipped by 3 bases and J by 6 bases, with 6 bases between them. Germline CDR1 reads SGDLS; CDR2 reads YYNGEE.

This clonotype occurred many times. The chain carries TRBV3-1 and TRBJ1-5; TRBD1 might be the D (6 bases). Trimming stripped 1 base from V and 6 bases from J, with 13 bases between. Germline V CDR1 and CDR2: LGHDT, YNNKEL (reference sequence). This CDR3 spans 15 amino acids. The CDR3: CASSQGRAGVQPQHF. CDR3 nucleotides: TGTGCCAGCAGCCAAGGCCGGGCAGGGGTTCAGCCCCAGCATTTT.

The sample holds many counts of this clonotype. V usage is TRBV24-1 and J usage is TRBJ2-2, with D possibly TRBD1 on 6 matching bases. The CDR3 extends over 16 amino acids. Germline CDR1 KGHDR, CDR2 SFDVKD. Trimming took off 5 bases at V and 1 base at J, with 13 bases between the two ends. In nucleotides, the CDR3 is TGTGCCACCAGTGGTACAGGGACGGGGAACACCGGGGAGCTGTTTTTT. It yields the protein CATSGTGTGNTGELFF.

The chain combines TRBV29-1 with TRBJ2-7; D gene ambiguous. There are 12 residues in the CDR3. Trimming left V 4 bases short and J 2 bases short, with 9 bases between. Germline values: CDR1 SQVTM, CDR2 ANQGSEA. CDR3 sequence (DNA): TGCAGCGTTGGCGATTCAGCCTACGAGCAGTACTTC. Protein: CSVGDSAYEQYF.

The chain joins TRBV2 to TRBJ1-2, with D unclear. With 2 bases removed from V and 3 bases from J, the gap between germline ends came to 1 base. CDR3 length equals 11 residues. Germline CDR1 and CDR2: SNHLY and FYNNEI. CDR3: CASSEYYGYTF. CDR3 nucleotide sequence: TGTGCCAGCAGTGAATACTATGGCTACACCTTC.

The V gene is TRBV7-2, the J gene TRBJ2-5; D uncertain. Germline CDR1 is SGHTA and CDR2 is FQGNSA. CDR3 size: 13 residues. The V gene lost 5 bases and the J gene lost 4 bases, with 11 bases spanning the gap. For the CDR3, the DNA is TGTGCCAGCAGCCCCCATCTGATAGAGACCCAGTACTTC. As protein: CASSPHLIETQYF.

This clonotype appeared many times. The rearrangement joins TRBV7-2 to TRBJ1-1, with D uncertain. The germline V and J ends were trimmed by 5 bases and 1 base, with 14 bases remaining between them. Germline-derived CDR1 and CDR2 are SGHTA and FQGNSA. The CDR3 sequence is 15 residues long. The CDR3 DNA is TGTGCCAGCAGCAGCACTGTCAGCTGGAACACTGAAGCTTTCTTT. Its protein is CASSSTVSWNTEAFF.

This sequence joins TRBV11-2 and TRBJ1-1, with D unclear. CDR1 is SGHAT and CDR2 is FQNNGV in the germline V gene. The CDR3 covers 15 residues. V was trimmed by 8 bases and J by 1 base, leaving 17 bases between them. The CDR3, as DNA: TGTGCCAGCTCCCCTACGGCCCCCGGGAACACTGAAGCTTTCTTT. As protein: CASSPTAPGNTEAFF.

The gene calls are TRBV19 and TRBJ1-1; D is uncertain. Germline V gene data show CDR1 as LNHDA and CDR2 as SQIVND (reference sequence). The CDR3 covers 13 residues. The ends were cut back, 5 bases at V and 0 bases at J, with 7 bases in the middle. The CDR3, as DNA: TGTGCCAGTAGTCGAAGAATGAACACTGAAGCTTTCTTT. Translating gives CASSRRMNTEAFF.

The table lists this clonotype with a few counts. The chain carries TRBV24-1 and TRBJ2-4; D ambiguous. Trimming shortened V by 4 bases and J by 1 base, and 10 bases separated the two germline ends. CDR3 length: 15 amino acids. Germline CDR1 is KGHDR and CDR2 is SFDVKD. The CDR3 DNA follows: TGTGCCACCAGTGACTGGACGGACGCCAAAAACATTCAGTACTTC. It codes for CATSDWTDAKNIQYF.

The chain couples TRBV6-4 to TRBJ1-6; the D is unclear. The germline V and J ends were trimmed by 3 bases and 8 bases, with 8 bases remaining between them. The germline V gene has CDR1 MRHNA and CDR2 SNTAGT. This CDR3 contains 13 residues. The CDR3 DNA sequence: TGTGCCAGCAGTGAAGCCGGCGATTCACCCCTCCACTTT. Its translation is CASSEAGDSPLHF.